This entry is about one TCR beta chain. CDR1 is MRHNA and CDR2 is SNTAGT in the germline V gene. The CDR3 has 13 amino acids. V lost 9 bases and J 4 bases, leaving 15 bases between the germline ends. The entry originates in a study of blood T cell repertoires in COVID-19. Study summary: Samples representing acute and convalescent COVID-19 were sourced from the United States, Italy and Spain. Sources were T cells, B-cell-depleted T cells, or PBMCs; the material itself was cDNA or gDNA.

Original handling: Reference gene primer amplification gave estimated nucleated cell counts. Libraries were prepared by immunoSEQ multiplex PCR; TCRdb keeps only in-frame clonotypes and omits some of them. The DNA was the basis for D and trimming; V, J and clone size are from that table. The table has about 190,000 clones, roughly nine tenths seen once. The clonotype comes from a man in his forties with acute or convalescent COVID-19. The sample consisted of peripheral blood. The chain joins TRBV6-4 to TRBJ1-2; TRBD1 might be the D (6 bases). This CDR3 is CARVRGAPYGYTF. The CDR3 DNA sequence: TGTGCCAGAGTACGGGGGGCGCCCTATGGCTACACCTTC.